Sequencing of this T cell receptor beta chain was carried out in a study of blood T cell repertoires in COVID-19. Study context: Spain, Italy and the United States supplied samples that represented acute and convalescent COVID-19.

Germline V gene sequence: CDR1 SGDLS, CDR2 YYNGEE. The CDR3 sequence is 15 residues long. Trimming took 4 bases from V and 1 from J; bases not matched to a gene: 4. Here immunoSEQ multiplex PCR was the method, and the copy in TCRdb shows in-frame clones only, minus some. Of roughly 160,000 clones listed, around 84% were seen once; the top ten hold around 0.63%. The receptor was isolated from a man in his fifties or sixties with COVID-19, enrolled during active disease. The J gene is TRBJ2-2, the V gene TRBV9; 7 nucleotides agree with TRBD1. The sample was peripheral blood. CDR3: CASSIRTGNTGELFF. The CDR3 DNA sequence: TGTGCCAGCAGCATAAGGACAGGGAACACCGGGGAGCTGTTTTTT.